These 24 T cell receptor beta chains were sequenced from one sample in a study of T cell clones after liver transplantation (dated by TCRdb to about 2019). Libraries were prepared through the immunoSEQ multiplex PCR assay. Not all clones reach the TCRdb copy of this immuneACCESS table, which keeps in-frame sequences only. Checked studies attribute under half of the gap to unresolved V genes and leave the rest unexplained. The sample records 85,000 to 130,000 clones, 82% of which are singletons. The ten largest account for 0.8% to 1% of the sample. What this sample's time point label stands for: pre-transplant. This sample comprised CD4+ T cells from blood, obtained before liver transplant. These receptor sequences come from a human donor who received a liver transplant.

The V gene is TRBV28, the J gene TRBJ2-7; D call uncertain. Trimming cost V 6 bases and J 4 bases, with 10 bases left between them. Germline CDR1 MDHEN, CDR2 SYDVKM. CDR3 length: 12 amino acids. The CDR3 DNA reads as TGTGCCAGCAGCCGTCCCTCGTACGAGCAGTACTTC. It is translated as CASSRPSYEQYF.

This clone occurred many times. The rearrangement uses TRBV5-1 and TRBJ2-1; 9 bases line up with TRBD2. Trimming cost V 4 bases and J 6 bases; bases outside gene matches: 14. The CDR3 loop spans 17 amino acids. Germline assignment: CDR1 SGHRS and CDR2 YFSETQ. The CDR3 DNA is TGCGCCAGCAGCCTCCGTGAAGCGGGGGGTGGGGGCAATGAGCAGTTCTTC. It translates to CASSLREAGGGGNEQFF.

This clone came up a few times. The rearrangement uses TRBV18 and TRBJ2-7, with D possibly being TRBD2 (5 bases). CDR3 size: 13 residues. Trimming removed 5 bases at V and 7 bases at J, with 15 bases between. Looked up from germline, CDR1 is KGHSH and CDR2 is LQKENI. CDR3 in amino acids: CASSTRGGGEQYF. The DNA of the CDR3 is TGTGCCAGCTCAACCCGAGGTGGCGGGGAGCAGTACTTC. Full variable domain (missing parts from reference TRBV18 and TRBJ2-7): NAGVMQNPRHLVRRRGQEARLRCSPMKGHSHVYWYRQLPEEGLKFMVYLQKENIIDESGMPKERFSAEFPKEGPSILRIQQVVRGDSAAYFCASSTRGGGEQYFGPGTRLTVT.

The CDR3 nucleotides read TGTGCCAGTAGAACCCGACAGGGGGCAGGCAATCAGCCCCAGCATTTT. Its protein product is CASRTRQGAGNQPQHF. The rearrangement joins TRBV19 to TRBJ1-5, with 10 bases lining up with TRBD1. Germline CDR1 LNHDA, CDR2 SQIVND (reference sequence). This CDR3 has 16 amino acids. The J segment lost 2 bases and the V segment lost 6 bases, leaving 7 bases of the junction unmatched.

The V and J genes are TRBV9 and TRBJ2-3; 11 bases are a match to TRBD2. Germline V CDR1 and CDR2: SGDLS, YYNGEE. CDR3 length: 16 residues. V dropped 0 bases and J dropped 2; count of bases not matched to a gene: 2. The CDR3 sequence is CASSVVAGGITDTQYF. The CDR3 DNA follows: TGTGCCAGCAGCGTAGTAGCGGGAGGGATCACAGATACGCAGTATTTT.

This sequence joins TRBV7-2 and TRBJ2-1; D could derive from TRBD1 or TRBD2 (5 bases each). CDR1 SGHTA and CDR2 FQGNSA come from the germline V gene. The CDR3 has 14 amino acids. V was clipped by 7 bases and J by 1 base, with 11 bases between them. As DNA, the CDR3 is TGTGCCAGCACCTCCTGGGGGTCCTACAATGAGCAGTTCTTC. It specifies CASTSWGSYNEQFF.

The chain recombines TRBV7-2 with TRBJ1-5; no clear D. This CDR3 has 13 amino acids. V lost 6 bases and J lost 5, with 11 bases in between. Germline V gene data show CDR1 as SGHTA and CDR2 as FQGNSA. CDR3 nucleotides: TGTGCCAGCAGTTTCCCCCCTTATCAGCCCCAGCATTTT. Its translation is CASSFPPYQPQHF.

This chain uses TRBV13 with TRBJ2-2; tentative D call: TRBD2 (5 bases). This CDR3 has 17 residues. CDR1 and CDR2 from the germline V gene are PRHDT and FYEKMQ (reference sequence). V was trimmed by 4 bases and J by 5 bases, leaving 20 bases between them. CDR3: CASSSAFRRVLTGELFF. The CDR3 DNA sequence: TGTGCCAGCAGCTCAGCGTTTAGGCGGGTGCTTACCGGGGAGCTGTTTTTT.

This clone appeared once. The V and J genes are TRBV6-6 and TRBJ1-2; D is undetermined. There are 15 residues in the CDR3. Trimming removed 0 bases from V and 8 bases from J, with 16 bases in between. The germline CDR1 and CDR2 sequences are MNHNY and SVGAGI (reference sequence). CDR3 region: CASSYSRERALGYTF. The CDR3 DNA follows: TGTGCCAGCAGTTACTCCCGGGAGCGGGCCTTGGGCTACACCTTC.

This clone was counted between two and nine times. The chain has TRBV9 and TRBJ2-3; D uncertain. The germline gives CDR1 SGDLS, CDR2 YYNGEE. The V end was cut by 3 bases, the J end by 3 bases, with 14 bases between. The CDR3 runs to 15 residues. The CDR3 region is CASSAGVAWTDTQYF. The CDR3 DNA is TGTGCCAGCAGCGCTGGGGTAGCATGGACAGATACGCAGTATTTT.

This clone was recorded a few times. The chain combines TRBV5-1 with TRBJ2-1; 9 bases fit TRBD2. Germline values: CDR1 SGHRS, CDR2 YFSETQ. This CDR3 is 16 amino acids long. The trim removed 4 bases at V and 8 bases at J, leaving 13 bases unmatched. The CDR3 protein is CASSPRGSGGRYEQFF. In nucleotides, the CDR3 is TGCGCCAGCAGCCCCCGTGGGAGCGGGGGGAGGTATGAGCAGTTCTTC. Full variable domain (rest looked up from reference TRBV5-1 and TRBJ2-1): KAGVTQTPRYLIKTRGQQVTLSCSPISGHRSVSWYQQTPGQGLQFLFEYFSETQRNKGNFPGRFSGRQFSNSRSEMNVSTLELGDSALYLCASSPRGSGGRYEQFFGPGTRLTVL.

This chain connects TRBV21-1 to TRBJ2-7; the table's D call, TRBD1, was not checked against the DNA. TRBV21-1 represents a pseudogene. CDR3 length: 16 amino acids. The CDR3 loop reads CASSKPRQEEAYEQYF. DNA of the CDR3: TGTGCCAGCAGCAAACCCAGACAGGAGGAGGCCTACGAGCAGTACTTC.

This clone was counted a few times. The rearrangement joins TRBV2 to TRBJ2-7; TRBD2 might be the D (5 bases). Trimming pared 5 bases from V and 6 bases from J, leaving 14 bases between. The CDR3 is made up of 13 amino acids. The germline gives CDR1 SNHLY, CDR2 FYNNEI. The CDR3 coding sequence is TGTGCCAGCAGTTACGACCCTCGGGGCGAGCAGTACTTC. Translated: CASSYDPRGEQYF.

J is TRBJ2-1 and V is TRBV7-8; D is uncertain. In germline, CDR1 is SGHVS, CDR2 FQNEAQ. The CDR3 covers 11 residues. Trimming took off 5 bases at V and 4 bases at J, with 3 bases between the two ends. Here the CDR3 reads CASSAYNEQFF. The CDR3 nucleotides are TGTGCCAGCAGCGCGTACAATGAGCAGTTCTTC.

This chain links TRBV7-2 with TRBJ2-5; 12 positions agree with TRBD2. Germline CDR1 is SGHTA and CDR2 is FQGNSA. V gave up 7 bases and J gave up 1 base; unmatched junction bases: 4. The CDR3 is 15 residues long. CDR3 sequence reads: CASIRTSGVQETQYF. The CDR3 coding sequence is TGTGCCAGCATCAGGACTAGCGGGGTCCAAGAGACCCAGTACTTC.

The chain carries TRBV5-1 and TRBJ1-2; D not resolved. The germline CDR1 and CDR2 sequences are SGHRS and YFSETQ. The CDR3 has 13 residues. V shed 0 bases and J shed 5 bases, with 8 bases lying between them. CDR3: CASSLEYDYGYTF. The CDR3, as DNA: TGCGCCAGCAGCTTGGAGTACGATTATGGCTACACCTTC.

This clone was detected once. The rearrangement uses TRBV6-1 and TRBJ1-2; D unclear. This CDR3 is built from 14 residues. Trimming left V 3 bases short and J 1 base short, with 9 bases between. Germline V lookup: CDR1 MNHNS, CDR2 SASEGT. CDR3 amino acids: CASSDAGFNYGYTF. The CDR3 coding sequence is TGTGCCAGCAGTGACGCAGGATTTAACTATGGCTACACCTTC.

The chain combines TRBV28 with TRBJ2-1; 7 bases are a match to TRBD1. CDR3 length: 14 amino acids. V was pared by 7 bases and J by 9 bases, with 12 bases of the junction left unmatched. Per germline, CDR1 MDHEN and CDR2 SYDVKM. The chain's CDR3 is CASKEDRVVSEQFF. The CDR3 DNA follows: TGTGCCAGCAAAGAAGACAGGGTGGTATCTGAGCAGTTCTTC.

This clone was counted once. The chain joins TRBV6-7 to TRBJ2-7; D may match TRBD1 or TRBD2 (6 bases each). TRBV6-7 is an ORF; its function is uncertain. This CDR3 spans 13 amino acids. Trimming took off 10 bases at V and 9 bases at J, with 22 bases between the two ends. CDR3 bases: TGTGCCAACCCTAGACAAGGGGGGCCAGGGCAGTACTTC. This translates into CANPRQGGPGQYF.

This clone was counted between two and nine times. CDR3 DNA sequence: TGTGCCAGCAGCTCCATTTCTGCTGGACAGCCGGATGAGCAGTTCTTC. This translates into CASSSISAGQPDEQFF. This chain joins TRBV7-8 and TRBJ2-1, with D possibly TRBD1 on 6 matching bases. CDR1 is SGHVS, CDR2 FQNEAQ, per germline. With 4 bases removed from V and 8 bases from J, the gap between germline ends came to 21 bases. The length of the CDR3 is 16 residues.

CDR3 sequence reads: CASSYDRMNTEAFF. The CDR3 nucleotides are TGTGCCAGCAGTTACGACAGGATGAACACTGAAGCTTTCTTT. The chain has TRBV6-5 and TRBJ1-1; possibly TRBD1 for D (6 bases). The CDR3 sequence is 14 residues long. The germline V and J ends were trimmed by 2 bases and 0 bases, with 7 bases remaining between them. Per germline, CDR1 MNHEY and CDR2 SVGAGI.

This chain uses TRBV4-1 with TRBJ2-3, with TRBD2 matching 9 bases. Trimming removed 3 bases from V and 3 bases from J; junction bases left unmatched: 4. The CDR3 runs to 15 residues. Germline lookup yields CDR1 MGHRA and CDR2 YSYEKL. Here the CDR3 reads CASSQTSGRTDTQYF. In DNA form, the CDR3 reads TGCGCCAGCAGCCAGACAAGCGGGAGGACAGATACGCAGTATTTT.

The genes are TRBV5-1 and TRBJ2-2; 7 bases line up with TRBD1. The CDR3 totals 14 residues. Germline assignment: CDR1 SGHRS and CDR2 YFSETQ. With V trimmed by 7 bases and J by 6 bases, 9 bases remained unmatched. The CDR3 loop is CASFTGVTAGELFF. In nucleotides, the CDR3 is TGCGCCAGCTTCACAGGGGTAACAGCCGGGGAGCTGTTTTTT.

The CDR3 is CASSSQNEKLFF. The CDR3 region has the DNA TGCGCCAGCAGTTCACAAAATGAAAAACTGTTTTTT. This chain joins TRBV5-1 and TRBJ1-4, with D unclear. Trimming pared 5 bases from V and 5 bases from J, leaving 7 bases between. This CDR3 region has 12 residues. Germline V gene lookup returns CDR1 SGHRS and CDR2 YFSETQ.